Shown below are 8 T cell receptor beta chains from a single sample sequenced in a study of T cells after yellow fever vaccination. One entry per CDR3 protein results from TCRdb running MiXCR on the 5' RACE reads. The data show approximately 250,000 distinct CDR3 sequences, about 3.9% seen once. The sample consisted of PBMCs, taken 15 days after the yellow fever booster vaccination. The receptors were sampled from a man younger than 30 who received the YFV17D yellow fever vaccine.

This clonotype has ten or more counts. The gene calls are TRBV4-3 and TRBJ1-1; D unresolved. Germline CDR1 LGHNA, CDR2 YSLEER. The CDR3 spans 15 residues. The V end lost 4 bases, the J end lost 2 bases, and 14 bases lay between the germline ends. CDR3 coding DNA: TGCGCCAGCAGCCCTCTGGGCCTAGTCAACACTGAAGCTTTCTTT. As protein: CASSPLGLVNTEAFF.

This clonotype was observed a few times. V is TRBV19 and J is TRBJ2-1; D is undetermined. The CDR3 contains 14 residues. V dropped 2 bases and J dropped 6 bases, with 11 bases sitting between them. CDR1 and CDR2 (germline): LNHDA, SQIVND (reference sequence). CDR3 bases: TGTGCCAGTAGTATATTCCCCCTTTCCAATGAGCAGTTCTTC. It encodes CASSIFPLSNEQFF.

This clonotype was picked up many times. The CDR3 sequence is CASSPGDMGNTEAFF. DNA of the CDR3: TGCGCCAGCAGCCCCGGTGACATGGGGAACACTGAAGCTTTCTTT. The chain uses TRBV4-1 and TRBJ1-1, with D unclear. CDR3 length: 15 amino acids. Germline-derived CDR1 and CDR2 are MGHRA and YSYEKL. V lost 4 bases, J lost 1 base, and 13 bases lay in between.

The chain employs TRBV6-1 and TRBJ2-3, with 8 nucleotides matching TRBD2. Per the germline V gene, CDR1 is MNHNS and CDR2 is SASEGT. With 6 bases clipped from V and 2 bases from J, the junction kept 7 bases outside the gene matches. CDR3 size: 15 residues. CDR3 sequence: CASRPSRGATDTQYF. In nucleotides, the CDR3 is TGTGCCAGCAGGCCTTCGCGGGGGGCCACAGATACGCAGTATTTT.

This clonotype occurred many times. This chain connects TRBV20-1 to TRBJ1-1; D possibly corresponds to TRBD1 (6 bases). The CDR3 is 14 amino acids. V was clipped by 0 bases and J by 11 bases, with 19 bases between them. CDR1 DFQATT and CDR2 SNEGSKA come from the germline V gene (reference sequence). In nucleotides, the CDR3 is TGCAGTGCTAGAGATCATTCAGGGGCGATGTTTGCTTTCTTT. This gives the protein CSARDHSGAMFAFF.

This clonotype was recorded at least ten times. The chain joins TRBV2 to TRBJ2-5; D is ambiguous. In germline, CDR1 is SNHLY, CDR2 FYNNEI. V was shortened by 5 bases and J by 9 bases, with 13 bases between the two germline ends. This CDR3 comprises 12 residues. The CDR3 coding sequence is TGTGCCAGCAGTTGGACGGGCCGGTCCCAGTACTTC. The encoded protein is CASSWTGRSQYF.

This clonotype was counted at least ten times. The chain combines TRBV24-1 with TRBJ2-1; TRBD2 matches 8 bases. With 1 base clipped from V and 9 bases from J, the junction kept 10 bases outside the gene matches. The length of the CDR3 is 16 residues. Germline CDR1 and CDR2: KGHDR and SFDVKD. CDR3 loop: CATSDFAGGPFIEQFF. The CDR3, as DNA: TGTGCCACCAGTGATTTTGCGGGGGGACCCTTCATTGAGCAGTTCTTC.

This clonotype was observed at least ten times. The chain employs TRBV10-3 and TRBJ2-5, with 13 bases that match TRBD2. J was trimmed by 3 bases and V by 5 bases; bases with no gene match: 6. CDR1 is ENHRY, CDR2 SYGVKD, per germline. This CDR3 spans 16 amino acids. The CDR3 DNA follows: TGTGCCATCAGTCCGGGACTAGCGGGAACTGAAGAGACCCAGTACTTC. Its protein product is CAISPGLAGTEETQYF.